The present T cell receptor (beta chain) was sequenced within a study of blood T cell repertoires in COVID-19. This clone was observed a handful of times. Germline V gene lookup returns CDR1 LNHDA and CDR2 SQIVND (reference sequence). The CDR3 totals 20 residues. The J segment lost 0 bases and the V segment lost 3 bases, leaving 12 bases of the junction unmatched. Study processing details: Estimation of nucleated cell counts was performed using reference gene primer amplification. This table comes from immunoSEQ multiplex PCR, and its TCRdb copy is limited to in-frame clones, with some not included. The DNA was the basis for D and trimming; V, J and clone size are from that table. This sample has 70,000 to 100,000 clones, with 82% found just once.

This TCR derives from a man in his fifties with active or convalescent COVID-19. This chain links TRBV19 with TRBJ1-6; 9 bases map to TRBD1. The specimen sequenced was peripheral blood. CDR3 coding DNA: TGTGCCAGTAGTATCGTACAGGGGGCCAGGCTTAGCTCCTATAATTCACCCCTCCACTTT. Residues: CASSIVQGARLSSYNSPLHF.